These 28 T cell receptor beta chains originate from one sample sequenced in a study of regulatory T cells in long-lasting Graves disease. According to the study, TCR beta libraries were built with iRepertoire HTBI primers and CDR3-region Arm-PCR. TCRdb re-called the multiplex PCR reads through MiXCR, storing one row per CDR3 protein. Found here are about 470,000 distinct CDR3 sequences, roughly 21% of them singletons; the top ten hold roughly 7%. Time point described: persistent/refractory GD, antithyroid drugs over 5 years with positive TRAb. Isolated PBMC RNA provided the starting material for the TCR library. Source: peripheral blood mononuclear cells (PBMCs), taken when the disease was refractory, from a patient treated with antithyroid drugs. The receptors were sampled from a female donor with Graves disease.

The chain couples TRBV5-1 to TRBJ2-3; D might be TRBD2 (6 bases). V lost 4 bases and J 1 base, leaving 16 bases between the germline ends. This CDR3 has 16 amino acids. Germline V gene sequence: CDR1 SGHRS, CDR2 YFSETQ. CDR3 bases: TGCGCCAGCAGCATGGCAGTCACTAGCCGCACAGATACGCAGTATTTT. Protein product: CASSMAVTSRTDTQYF. The entire variable domain, with the rest obtained from reference TRBV5-1 and TRBJ2-3, is as follows: KAGVTQTPRYLIKTRGQQVTLSCSPISGHRSVSWYQQTPGQGLQFLFEYFSETQRNKGNFPGRFSGRQFSNSRSEMNVSTLELGDSALYLCASSMAVTSRTDTQYFGPGTRLTVL.

In its sample, this clonotype was seen many times. The genes are TRBV28 and TRBJ1-2; D not resolved. CDR3 length: 13 residues. The ends were cut back, 2 bases at V and 5 bases at J, with 9 bases in the middle. Germline V CDR1 and CDR2: MDHEN, SYDVKM. The CDR3 DNA is TGTGCCAGCAGTTTAGTCCAGAAATATGGCTACACCTTC. Its translation is CASSLVQKYGYTF.

This clonotype was counted only a few times. This may be a read error, as it is one base from a much larger clone. The rearrangement links TRBV24-1 to TRBJ2-3; D ambiguous. V dropped 12 bases and J dropped 2 bases, with 17 bases sitting between them. The V gene's germline CDR1 is KGHDR and CDR2 SFDVKD. The CDR3 extends over 14 amino acids. The CDR3 region has the DNA TGTGCCGCCTCCTTCGGTCGCGACACAGATACGCAGTATTTT. This translates into CAASFGRDTDTQYF.

The genes are TRBV6-5 and TRBJ2-1, with 9 bases matching TRBD2. The germline V gene encodes CDR1 MNHEY and CDR2 SVGAGI. With V trimmed by 2 bases and J by 8 bases, 7 bases remained unmatched. This CDR3 spans 15 amino acids. The CDR3 sequence is CASSYNSGSFHEQFF. CDR3 coding DNA: TGTGCCAGCAGTTACAATAGCGGGAGCTTCCATGAGCAGTTCTTC.

There are many counts of this clonotype. The CDR3 nucleotides are TGTGCCAGCAGTATGACCCCCAGGGGGTTTGAAAAACTGTTTTTT. It specifies CASSMTPRGFEKLFF. The V call is TRBV6-1, the J call TRBJ1-4; TRBD1 matches 7 bases. CDR3 size: 15 residues. V shed 5 bases and J 7 bases; nucleotides not matched to a gene: 10. The V gene's germline CDR1 is MNHNS and CDR2 SASEGT.

This clonotype has a handful of counts. This chain links TRBV29-1 with TRBJ1-2; 8 bases line up with TRBD1. The J segment lost 4 bases and the V segment lost 4 bases, leaving 5 bases of the junction unmatched. Germline values: CDR1 SQVTM, CDR2 ANQGSEA. The CDR3 runs 13 residues. CDR3 coding DNA: TGCAGCGTTGGGACAGGGAGTACCTATGGCTACACCTTC. Encoded protein: CSVGTGSTYGYTF.

There are many counts of this clonotype. This chain connects TRBV27 to TRBJ1-2, with 7 positions matching TRBD1. The CDR3 contains 13 residues. Losses at the gene ends were 5 bases for V and 7 bases for J; bases not matched to a gene: 7. Per germline, CDR1 MNHEY and CDR2 SMNVEV (reference sequence). CDR3 in amino acids: CASSVTGSSGYTF. DNA of the CDR3: TGTGCCAGCAGTGTGACAGGGTCGTCTGGCTACACCTTC.

This clonotype came up many times. The CDR3 here is CASSPLQGNTEAFF. For the CDR3, the DNA is TGCGCCAGCAGCCCCTTACAGGGAAACACTGAAGCTTTCTTT. The V and J genes are TRBV5-1 and TRBJ1-1; weak D call: TRBD1 (6 bases). The CDR3 has 14 amino acids. V shed 4 bases and J shed 2 bases, with 12 bases lying between them. Germline CDR1 and CDR2: SGHRS and YFSETQ.

This clonotype was picked up many times. The genes are TRBV27 and TRBJ1-2, with TRBD1 matching 8 bases. J gave up 7 bases and V 0 bases, and 7 bases lay outside the gene matches. Germline loops: CDR1 MNHEY, CDR2 SMNVEV (reference sequence). This CDR3 has 15 amino acids. The CDR3 bases are TGTGCCAGCAGTTTATCGGGACAGGAAAGTAGTGGCTACACCTTC. Residues: CASSLSGQESSGYTF.

This clonotype was seen more than once but under ten times. The chain uses TRBV7-2 and TRBJ1-4; TRBD1 agrees at 12 bases. This CDR3 region has 19 residues. CDR1 is SGHTA and CDR2 is FQGNSA in the germline V gene. V gave up 3 bases and J gave up 6 bases; unmatched junction bases: 14. The CDR3 nucleotides read TGTGCCAGCAGCTTTACCGTGGGACAGGGGGCGCTGGGAGATGAAAAACTGTTTTTT. This encodes CASSFTVGQGALGDEKLFF.

V usage is TRBV7-9 and J usage is TRBJ2-3; 7 bases are a match to TRBD2. Germline V gene sequence: CDR1 SEHNR, CDR2 FQNEAQ (reference sequence). Losses at the gene ends were 8 bases for V and 8 bases for J; bases not matched to a gene: 7. This CDR3 has 12 amino acids. The CDR3 is CASGGELATQYF. The CDR3 DNA reads as TGTGCCAGCGGGGGGGAACTGGCTACGCAGTATTTT.

In this sample, this clonotype turned up a few times. V is TRBV20-1 and J is TRBJ1-5, with 8 bases matching TRBD1. Trimming at V came to 6 bases and at J to 3 bases, leaving 7 bases not matched to a gene. CDR3 size: 14 residues. Germline loops: CDR1 DFQATT, CDR2 SNEGSKA (reference sequence). The DNA of the CDR3 is TGCAGTGCAGCCCGGACAGGGCCCAATCAGCCCCAGCATTTT. It specifies CSAARTGPNQPQHF.

The genes are TRBV27 and TRBJ1-5; TRBD1 agrees at 7 bases. The trim removed 4 bases at V and 1 base at J, leaving 10 bases unmatched. CDR3 length equals 17 residues. Germline V gives CDR1 MNHEY, CDR2 SMNVEV (reference sequence). The CDR3 protein is CASSSRPRDRSNQPQHF. In DNA form, the CDR3 reads TGTGCCAGCAGTTCCCGCCCCCGGGACAGAAGCAATCAGCCCCAGCATTTT.

The V call is TRBV20-1, the J call TRBJ1-1; D unresolved. The CDR3 spans 14 residues. Trimming shortened V by 3 bases and J by 0 bases, and 11 bases separated the two germline ends. Germline-derived CDR1 and CDR2 are DFQATT and SNEGSKA (reference sequence). Here the CDR3 DNA reads TGCAGTGCTAGGGAGACAAGCATGAACACTGAAGCTTTCTTT. Its translation is CSARETSMNTEAFF.

The chain joins TRBV28 to TRBJ2-2, with D perhaps matching TRBD1 (5 bases). Germline V lookup: CDR1 MDHEN, CDR2 SYDVKM. The CDR3 extends over 15 amino acids. V lost 3 bases, J lost 4 bases, and 12 bases lay in between. The CDR3 protein is CASSFQGPSTGELFF. The DNA for the CDR3 is TGTGCCAGCAGTTTCCAGGGCCCCAGCACCGGGGAGCTGTTTTTT.

The rearrangement links TRBV19 to TRBJ1-1; the D is unclear. Germline CDR1 is LNHDA and CDR2 is SQIVND (reference sequence). The V end was cut by 4 bases, the J end by 6 bases, with 6 bases between. This CDR3 comprises 11 residues. CDR3 bases: TGTGCCAGTAGTAACGGGGCTGAAGCTTTCTTT. Translation: CASSNGAEAFF.

This chain links TRBV5-1 with TRBJ1-2; TRBD1 matches 8 bases. The CDR3 consists of 15 residues. Germline-derived CDR1 and CDR2 are SGHRS and YFSETQ. After removal of 1 base from V and 1 base from J, the junction contained 3 bases not matched to a gene. CDR3 sequence (DNA): TGCGCCAGCAGCTTGTCGGGACAGGTTAACTATGGCTACACCTTC. Its protein is CASSLSGQVNYGYTF. Supplemented by reference TRBV5-1 and TRBJ1-2, the full variable domain reads KAGVTQTPRYLIKTRGQQVTLSCSPISGHRSVSWYQQTPGQGLQFLFEYFSETQRNKGNFPGRFSGRQFSNSRSEMNVSTLELGDSALYLCASSLSGQVNYGYTFGSGTRLTVV.

Many counts were recorded for this clonotype. The chain links TRBV5-1 to TRBJ2-7; D call uncertain. Trimming removed 1 base at V and 3 bases at J, with 8 bases between. CDR3 length equals 13 residues. The germline V gene has CDR1 SGHRS and CDR2 YFSETQ. CDR3 region: CASSLSDGYEQYF. For the CDR3, the DNA is TGCGCCAGCAGCTTGTCGGACGGCTACGAGCAGTACTTC.

Turning to this clonotype: A single base separates this from a much larger clone, so it may be a read error. This chain links TRBV29-1 with TRBJ2-7; D is unresolved. Trimming stripped 6 bases from V and 9 bases from J, with 15 bases between. The germline gives CDR1 SQVTM, CDR2 ANQGSEA. CDR3 length: 11 residues. CDR3 protein: CSVLLRDGQYF. As DNA, the CDR3 is TGCAGCGTCCTTCTTCGCGACGGGCAGTACTTC.

The rearrangement joins TRBV4-2 to TRBJ1-5; D is possibly TRBD1 (6 bases). This CDR3 spans 15 amino acids. The V gene's germline CDR1 is LGHNA and CDR2 YNFKEQ. Trimming shortened V by 2 bases and J by 3 bases, and 11 bases separated the two germline ends. CDR3 bases: TGTGCCAGCAGCCAACAAACAGGGAACAATCAGCCCCAGCATTTT. Residues: CASSQQTGNNQPQHF.

The sample holds a few counts of this clonotype. The chain recombines TRBV7-2 with TRBJ1-1; TRBD1 agrees at 7 bases. After removal of 1 base from V and 8 bases from J, the junction contained 7 bases not matched to a gene. This CDR3 contains 14 residues. Per the germline V gene, CDR1 is SGHTA and CDR2 is FQGNSA. The CDR3 sequence: CASSLVAGGGEAFF. CDR3 sequence (DNA): TGTGCCAGCAGCTTAGTGGCAGGGGGGGGAGAAGCTTTCTTT. The complete variable domain, with remaining parts taken from reference TRBV7-2 and TRBJ1-1, reads GAGVSQSPSNKVTEKGKDVELRCDPISGHTALYWYRQSLGQGLEFLIYFQGNSAPDKSGLPSDRFSAERTGGSVSTLTIQRTQQEDSAVYLCASSLVAGGGEAFFGQGTRLTVV.

This clonotype was seen ten or more times. CDR3 nucleotides: TGTGCCACCAGTGAAACGGGATACTATGGCTACACCTTC. Protein: CATSETGYYGYTF. The chain recombines TRBV24-1 with TRBJ1-2; D gene ambiguous. The V end was cut by 4 bases, the J end by 3 bases, with 8 bases between. CDR1 and CDR2 from the germline V gene are KGHDR and SFDVKD. The CDR3 runs 13 residues.

With regard to this clonotype: A much larger clone lies one base from this, so it may be a read error. The chain is built from TRBV6-2 or TRBV6-3 and TRBJ1-1; D unresolved. Between the trimmed V and J ends, which lost 4 bases and 0 bases, there was a span of 6 bases. The CDR3 runs 13 residues. The germline V gene has CDR1 MNHEY and CDR2 SVGEGT. The CDR3 DNA is TGTGCCAGCAGTTGTAGCTTGAACACTGAAGCTTTCTTT. Translation: CASSCSLNTEAFF.

The genes are TRBV2 and TRBJ2-2; unclear D gene. V lost 8 bases and J 0 bases, leaving 10 bases between the germline ends. The CDR3 is made up of 14 amino acids. Germline values: CDR1 SNHLY, CDR2 FYNNEI. CDR3 sequence reads: CASSRPSNTGELFF. DNA for the CDR3: TGTGCCAGCTCTAGGCCTTCGAACACCGGGGAGCTGTTTTTT.

This chain links TRBV7-2 with TRBJ1-2; D is unclear. This CDR3 comprises 13 residues. The V gene lost 1 base and the J gene lost 6 bases, with 9 bases spanning the gap. CDR1 is SGHTA and CDR2 is FQGNSA in the germline V gene. In DNA, the CDR3 is TGTGCCAGCAGCTTAGGGGGAAATGATGGCTACACCTTC. Translating it yields CASSLGGNDGYTF.

The chain's CDR3 is CATSDLAGADTQYF. The CDR3 DNA reads as TGTGCCACCAGTGATTTAGCGGGAGCAGATACGCAGTATTTT. J is TRBJ2-3 and V is TRBV24-1; 8 bases are shared with TRBD2. This CDR3 comprises 14 residues. With V trimmed by 1 base and J by 4 bases, 0 bases remained unmatched. Germline CDR1 is KGHDR and CDR2 is SFDVKD.

In this sample, this clonotype turned up a few times. The chain couples TRBV7-8 to TRBJ1-2; D unclear. CDR1 is SGHVS, CDR2 FQNEAQ, per germline. Trimming pared 0 bases from V and 8 bases from J, leaving 10 bases between. There are 13 residues in the CDR3. The chain's CDR3 is CASSLAGFGGYTF. The DNA of the CDR3 is TGTGCCAGCAGCTTAGCCGGATTTGGCGGCTACACCTTC.

This rearrangement joins TRBV7-3 to TRBJ1-6; 7 positions match TRBD1. This CDR3 contains 18 residues. The junction had 16 bases not matched to a gene; V was cut back by 5 bases and J by 6 bases. Germline assignment: CDR1 SGHTA and CDR2 FQGTGA. The CDR3 DNA follows: TGTGCCAGCAGCCGCCCCCCAGACAGGGTACAGGGTAATTCACCCCTCCACTTT. Translation: CASSRPPDRVQGNSPLHF.